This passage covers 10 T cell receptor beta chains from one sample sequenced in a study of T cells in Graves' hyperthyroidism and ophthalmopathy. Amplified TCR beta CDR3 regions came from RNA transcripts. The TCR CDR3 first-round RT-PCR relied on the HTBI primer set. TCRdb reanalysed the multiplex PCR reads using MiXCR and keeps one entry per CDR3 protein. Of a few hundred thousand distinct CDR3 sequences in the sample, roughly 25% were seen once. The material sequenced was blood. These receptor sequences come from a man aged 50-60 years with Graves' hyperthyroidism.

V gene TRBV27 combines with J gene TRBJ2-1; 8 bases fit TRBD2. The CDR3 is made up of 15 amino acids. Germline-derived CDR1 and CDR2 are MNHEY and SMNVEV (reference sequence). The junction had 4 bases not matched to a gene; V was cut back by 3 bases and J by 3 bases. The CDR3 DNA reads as TGTGCCAGCAGTTTGATTAGCGGGATCTACAATGAGCAGTTCTTC. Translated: CASSLISGIYNEQFF.

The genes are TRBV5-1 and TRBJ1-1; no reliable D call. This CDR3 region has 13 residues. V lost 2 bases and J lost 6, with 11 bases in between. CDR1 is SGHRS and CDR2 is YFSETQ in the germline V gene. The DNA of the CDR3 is TGCGCCAGCAGCTTACCGTCCAGTCCTGAAGCTTTCTTT. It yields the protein CASSLPSSPEAFF.

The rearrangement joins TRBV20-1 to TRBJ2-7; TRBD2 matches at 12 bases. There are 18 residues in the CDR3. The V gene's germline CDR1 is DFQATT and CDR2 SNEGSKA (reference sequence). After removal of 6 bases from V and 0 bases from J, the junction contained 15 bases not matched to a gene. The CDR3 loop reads CSASSGLAGGISSYEQYF. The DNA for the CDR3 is TGCAGTGCCTCTAGCGGGCTAGCGGGAGGGATTAGCTCCTACGAGCAGTACTTC.

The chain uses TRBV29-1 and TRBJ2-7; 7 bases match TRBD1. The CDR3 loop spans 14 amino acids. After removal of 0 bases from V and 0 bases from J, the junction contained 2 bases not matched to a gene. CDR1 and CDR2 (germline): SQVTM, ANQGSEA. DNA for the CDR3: TGCAGCGTTGAAGACCGGACAGGCTCCTACGAGCAGTACTTC. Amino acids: CSVEDRTGSYEQYF.

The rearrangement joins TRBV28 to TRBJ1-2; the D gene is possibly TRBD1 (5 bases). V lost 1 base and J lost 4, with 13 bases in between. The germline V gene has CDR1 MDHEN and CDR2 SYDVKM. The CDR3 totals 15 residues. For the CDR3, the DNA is TGTGCCAGCAGTTTATCCCTGGCAGGGCCCTATGGCTACACCTTC. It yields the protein CASSLSLAGPYGYTF.

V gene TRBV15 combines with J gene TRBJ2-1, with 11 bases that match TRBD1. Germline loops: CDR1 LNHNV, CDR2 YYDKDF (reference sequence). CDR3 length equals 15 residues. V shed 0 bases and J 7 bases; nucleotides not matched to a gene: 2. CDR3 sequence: CATSRDGQGANEQFF. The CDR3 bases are TGTGCCACCAGCAGAGATGGACAGGGGGCTAATGAGCAGTTCTTC.

The CDR3 DNA follows: TGTGCCAGTAGGGTGGGGGGTGCTGGGGCCAACGTCCTGACTTTC. Encoded protein: CASRVGGAGANVLTF. The V call is TRBV19, the J call TRBJ2-6; TRBD2 might be the D (6 bases). V lost 6 bases and J lost 2, with 11 bases in between. Germline CDR1 reads LNHDA; CDR2 reads SQIVND (reference sequence). This CDR3 contains 15 residues. Looking up the rest from reference TRBV19 and TRBJ2-6 gives the full variable domain: DGGITQSPKYLFRKEGQNVTLSCEQNLNHDAMYWYRQDPGQGLRLIYYSQIVNDFQKGDIAEGYSVSREKKESFPLTVTSAQKNPTAFYLCASRVGGAGANVLTFGAGSRLTVL.

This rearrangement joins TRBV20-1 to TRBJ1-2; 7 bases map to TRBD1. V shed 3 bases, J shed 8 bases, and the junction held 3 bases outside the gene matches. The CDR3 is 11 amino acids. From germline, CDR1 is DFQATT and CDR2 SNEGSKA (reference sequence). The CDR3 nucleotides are TGCAGTGCTAGTCAGGGACAGGGCTACACCTTC. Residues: CSASQGQGYTF.

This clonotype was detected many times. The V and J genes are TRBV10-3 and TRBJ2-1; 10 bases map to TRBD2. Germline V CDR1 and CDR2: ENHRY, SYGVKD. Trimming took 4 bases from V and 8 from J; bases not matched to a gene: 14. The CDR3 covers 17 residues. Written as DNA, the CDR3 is TGTGCCATCAGTGGTCAGAGCGGGAGGGCCGTGTTGGATGAGCAGTTCTTC. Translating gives CAISGQSGRAVLDEQFF.

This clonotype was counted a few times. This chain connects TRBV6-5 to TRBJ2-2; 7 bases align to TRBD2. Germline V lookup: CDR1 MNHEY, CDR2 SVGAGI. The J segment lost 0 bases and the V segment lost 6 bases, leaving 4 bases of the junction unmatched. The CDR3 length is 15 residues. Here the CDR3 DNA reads TGTGCCAGCAGCCCTAGCGGAACGAACACCGGGGAGCTGTTTTTT. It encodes CASSPSGTNTGELFF.